A selection of T cell receptor beta chains follows, all from one sample in a study of beta chain features in type 1 diabetes. Assay used: immunoSEQ multiplex PCR; TCRdb lists only in-frame clones, some missing. The sample includes 680,000 or so clones, roughly 13% of them seen just once. The source material was naive CD4+ T cells from blood. All receptors come from a man aged 18 to 35 with type 1 diabetes. The CDR3 runs from the conserved cysteine through the conserved F or W. D genes are given only for firm matches. A clone size is listed for some rows: how often the clone was seen (once, few, many), or a class if it is expanded.

j_gene: TRBJ2-7
d_gene: TRBD1
abundance: NA
v_gene: TRBV5-1
CDR3aa: CASSLGDSAYEQYF
CDR3nt: TGCGCCAGCAGCTTGGGGGACAGTGCCTACGAGCAGTACTTC

j_gene: TRBJ2-3
d_gene: NA
abundance: NA
v_gene: TRBV5-1
CDR3aa: CASSAGGVISDTQYF
CDR3nt: TGCGCCAGCAGCGCCGGGGGAGTCATCTCAGATACGCAGTATTTT

j_gene: TRBJ1-3
d_gene: NA
abundance: NA
v_gene: TRBV6-1
CDR3aa: CASRSSGNTIYF
CDR3nt: TGTGCCAGCAGGTCATCTGGAAACACCATATATTTT

j_gene: TRBJ1-2
d_gene: TRBD1
abundance: NA
v_gene: TRBV6-5
CDR3aa: CASSTTGGRNYGYTF
CDR3nt: TGTGCCAGCAGCACAACAGGGGGCCGAAACTATGGCTACACCTTC

j_gene: TRBJ1-6
d_gene: NA
abundance: NA
v_gene: TRBV11-3
CDR3aa: CASSSLSGPSPLHF
CDR3nt: TGTGCCAGCAGCTCTCTTTCCGGACCTTCACCCCTCCACTTT

j_gene: TRBJ1-2
d_gene: NA
abundance: few
v_gene: TRBV28
CDR3aa: CASSLRNYGYTF
CDR3nt: TGTGCCAGCAGTTTGAGGAACTATGGCTACACCTTC

j_gene: TRBJ1-3
d_gene: NA
abundance: NA
v_gene: TRBV12-5
CDR3aa: CASGLALSGNTIYF
CDR3nt: TGTGCTAGTGGACTGGCCCTCTCTGGAAACACCATATATTTT

j_gene: TRBJ2-7
d_gene: TRBD1
abundance: NA
v_gene: TRBV4-1
CDR3aa: CASSQVPPGQGGEQYF
CDR3nt: TGCGCCAGCAGCCAAGTCCCCCCGGGACAGGGGGGGGAGCAGTACTTC

j_gene: TRBJ2-7
d_gene: NA
abundance: NA
v_gene: TRBV28
CDR3aa: CASSLTGFDEQYF
CDR3nt: TGTGCCAGCAGTCTCACAGGGTTTGACGAGCAGTACTTC

j_gene: TRBJ1-1
d_gene: NA
abundance: few
v_gene: TRBV6-5
CDR3aa: CASSSRSRGDTEAFF
CDR3nt: TGTGCCAGCAGTTCCCGTTCGAGGGGGGACACTGAAGCTTTCTTT

j_gene: TRBJ1-6
d_gene: NA
abundance: few
v_gene: TRBV4-1
CDR3aa: CASSSPLQGHNSPLHF
CDR3nt: TGCGCCAGCAGCTCCCCACTACAGGGCCATAATTCACCCCTCCACTTT

j_gene: TRBJ1-6
d_gene: NA
abundance: NA
v_gene: TRBV7-9
CDR3aa: CASSSTGSGNSPLHF
CDR3nt: TGTGCCAGCAGCAGTACAGGGAGTGGTAATTCACCCCTCCACTTT

j_gene: TRBJ2-6
d_gene: NA
abundance: NA
v_gene: TRBV5-6
CDR3aa: CASSQEGGWVSGANVLTF
CDR3nt: TGTGCCAGCAGCCAGGAGGGAGGTTGGGTCTCTGGGGCCAACGTCCTGACTTTC

j_gene: TRBJ2-5
d_gene: NA
abundance: NA
v_gene: TRBV15
CDR3aa: CATSPRGWETQYF
CDR3nt: TGTGCCACCAGCCCGCGGGGATGGGAGACCCAGTACTTC

j_gene: TRBJ2-7
d_gene: TRBD2
abundance: NA
v_gene: TRBV2
CDR3aa: CASSDPRGGYEQYF
CDR3nt: TGTGCCAGCAGTGACCCCCGGGGGGGCTACGAGCAGTACTTC

j_gene: TRBJ2-7
d_gene: TRBD2
abundance: NA
v_gene: TRBV29-1
CDR3aa: CSVTSGDPYEQYF
CDR3nt: TGCAGCGTTACTAGCGGGGATCCCTACGAGCAGTACTTC

j_gene: TRBJ2-1
d_gene: NA
abundance: many
v_gene: TRBV2
CDR3aa: CASWTGYNEQFF
CDR3nt: TGTGCCAGCTGGACGGGCTACAATGAGCAGTTCTTC

j_gene: TRBJ2-5
d_gene: NA
abundance: once
v_gene: TRBV18
CDR3aa: CASSPRVSAQETQYF
CDR3nt: TGTGCCAGCTCACCTCGGGTGTCGGCCCAAGAGACCCAGTACTTC

j_gene: TRBJ2-5
d_gene: NA
abundance: few
v_gene: TRBV5-1
CDR3aa: CASSLGGYETQYF
CDR3nt: TGCGCCAGCAGCTTGGGAGGGTACGAGACCCAGTACTTC

j_gene: TRBJ2-3
d_gene: TRBD2
abundance: few
v_gene: TRBV6-1
CDR3aa: CASSDRTRSDTQYF
CDR3nt: TGTGCCAGCAGTGATCGGACTAGGTCAGATACGCAGTATTTT

j_gene: TRBJ1-3
d_gene: NA
abundance: few
v_gene: TRBV2
CDR3aa: CASSDVGRGRNTIYF
CDR3nt: TGTGCCAGCAGTGACGTAGGCAGGGGTCGTAACACCATATATTTT

j_gene: TRBJ2-7
d_gene: NA
abundance: few
v_gene: TRBV20-1
CDR3aa: CSARDGQGEKF
CDR3nt: TGCAGTGCTAGAGATGGCCAGGGTGAAAAGTTC

j_gene: TRBJ1-5
d_gene: NA
abundance: NA
v_gene: TRBV15
CDR3aa: CATSRPLVQPQHF
CDR3nt: TGTGCCACCAGCAGACCTTTGGTGCAGCCCCAGCATTTT

j_gene: TRBJ2-5
d_gene: TRBD1
abundance: NA
v_gene: TRBV28
CDR3aa: CASSLTGVQETQYF
CDR3nt: TGTGCCAGCAGCCTGACAGGGGTTCAAGAGACCCAGTACTTC

j_gene: TRBJ1-2
d_gene: TRBD1
abundance: few
v_gene: TRBV4-1
CDR3aa: CASGKQGNYGYTF
CDR3nt: TGCGCCAGCGGGAAACAGGGGAACTATGGCTACACCTTC

j_gene: TRBJ2-3
d_gene: NA
abundance: few
v_gene: TRBV6-4
CDR3aa: CASSPGAGSTDTQYF
CDR3nt: TGTGCCAGCAGCCCGGGGGCGGGAAGCACAGATACGCAGTATTTT

j_gene: TRBJ2-5
d_gene: NA
abundance: NA
v_gene: TRBV23-1
CDR3aa: CASSQSWRIQETQYF
CDR3nt: TGCGCCAGCAGTCAATCGTGGCGGATCCAAGAGACCCAGTACTTC

j_gene: TRBJ1-2
d_gene: NA
abundance: NA
v_gene: TRBV5-4
CDR3aa: CASSLADYGYTF
CDR3nt: TGTGCCAGCAGCCTGGCGGACTATGGCTACACCTTC

j_gene: TRBJ1-5
d_gene: TRBD1
abundance: few
v_gene: TRBV19
CDR3aa: CASTKLTGADQPQHF
CDR3nt: TGTGCCAGTACCAAGCTGACAGGGGCGGATCAGCCCCAGCATTTT

j_gene: TRBJ1-2
d_gene: TRBD1
abundance: NA
v_gene: TRBV11-2
CDR3aa: CASSTFSGTGEPYTF
CDR3nt: TGTGCCAGCAGCACATTTTCCGGGACAGGGGAACCCTACACCTTC

j_gene: TRBJ2-5
d_gene: NA
abundance: few
v_gene: TRBV7-9
CDR3aa: CASSRAAGGETQYF
CDR3nt: TGTGCCAGCAGCCGCGCCGCCGGGGGAGAGACCCAGTACTTC

j_gene: TRBJ1-1
d_gene: NA
abundance: NA
v_gene: TRBV28
CDR3aa: CASTEQTNTEAFF
CDR3nt: TGTGCCAGCACCGAACAGACGAACACTGAAGCTTTCTTT

j_gene: TRBJ1-2
d_gene: NA
abundance: few
v_gene: TRBV4-2
CDR3aa: CASSQEGDNYGYTF
CDR3nt: TGTGCCAGCAGCCAAGAAGGGGATAACTATGGCTACACCTTC

j_gene: TRBJ2-3
d_gene: NA
abundance: NA
v_gene: TRBV14
CDR3aa: CASSRSQGAADTQYF
CDR3nt: TGTGCCAGCAGCCGAAGTCAAGGGGCAGCAGATACGCAGTATTTT

j_gene: TRBJ2-7
d_gene: TRBD1
abundance: once
v_gene: TRBV5-4
CDR3aa: CASSAWDSYYEQYF
CDR3nt: TGTGCCAGCAGCGCCTGGGACAGCTACTACGAGCAGTACTTC

j_gene: TRBJ1-2
d_gene: NA
abundance: NA
v_gene: TRBV4-1
CDR3aa: CASSFTGQYGYTF
CDR3nt: TGCGCCAGCAGTTTCACAGGACAGTATGGCTACACCTTC

j_gene: TRBJ1-1
d_gene: NA
abundance: NA
v_gene: TRBV5-6
CDR3aa: CASRSQGPEAFF
CDR3nt: TGTGCCAGCAGGTCACAGGGCCCTGAAGCTTTCTTT

j_gene: TRBJ2-2
d_gene: TRBD1
abundance: NA
v_gene: TRBV6-5
CDR3aa: CASSSMGQGQGGELFF
CDR3nt: TGTGCCAGCAGTTCGATGGGACAGGGCCAAGGCGGGGAGCTGTTTTTT

j_gene: TRBJ1-5
d_gene: NA
abundance: NA
v_gene: TRBV4-1
CDR3aa: CASSPGTRQPQHF
CDR3nt: TGCGCCAGCAGCCCCGGTACGCGTCAGCCCCAGCATTTT

j_gene: TRBJ1-1
d_gene: NA
abundance: NA
v_gene: TRBV2
CDR3aa: CASSVSEAFF
CDR3nt: TGTGCCAGCAGTGTCTCTGAAGCTTTCTTT

j_gene: TRBJ1-3
d_gene: NA
abundance: NA
v_gene: TRBV7-3
CDR3aa: CASSLNQGSGNTIYF
CDR3nt: TGTGCCAGCAGCTTAAATCAAGGGTCGGGAAACACCATATATTTT

j_gene: TRBJ1-1
d_gene: NA
abundance: few
v_gene: TRBV6-6
CDR3aa: CASSYSEGEAFF
CDR3nt: TGTGCCAGCAGTTACTCTGAGGGGGAAGCTTTCTTT

j_gene: TRBJ2-7
d_gene: TRBD2
abundance: NA
v_gene: TRBV7-9
CDR3aa: CASSPSSGGTYEQYF
CDR3nt: TGTGCCAGCAGCCCATCTAGCGGGGGAACCTACGAGCAGTACTTC

j_gene: TRBJ1-5
d_gene: NA
abundance: few
v_gene: TRBV20-1
CDR3aa: CSAGGVPQHF
CDR3nt: TGCAGTGCTGGTGGGGTACCCCAGCATTTT